The source of this T cell receptor beta chain is a study of PD-1 blockade in classical Hodgkin lymphoma. Stated time point: cycle 4 day 1 (C4D1), after around six weeks of nivolumab. Relapse after autologous stem cell transplantation occurred in every patient, and brentuximab vedotin exposure varied. Data came from immunoSEQ multiplex PCR; TCRdb stores just in-frame clones and leaves some out. Among approximately 27,000 clones listed, almost 85% were seen once. Details on this clone: Distinct nucleotide sequences in the sample also encode this CDR3.

The starting material was peripheral blood mononuclear cells (PBMCs), obtained before the fourth cycle of nivolumab. The sequence came from a human donor with classical Hodgkin lymphoma.

In DNA, the CDR3 is TGCAGCGTTGAAGATTACGACAGAGGAGTAGATACGCAGTATTTT. Translation: CSVEDYDRGVDTQYF. The chain couples TRBV29-1 to TRBJ2-3; D is perhaps TRBD1 (5 bases). This CDR3 spans 15 amino acids. Germline assignment: CDR1 SQVTM and CDR2 ANQGSEA. V was pared by 0 bases and J by 5 bases, with 15 bases between.